A single sample gave rise to the 3 T cell receptor beta chains below, sequenced in a study of blood T cell repertoires in COVID-19. TCRdb's table, derived via immunoSEQ multiplex PCR, lists solely in-frame clones and lacks some. This sample has hundreds of thousands of clones, with 86% found just once. Specimen: peripheral blood. The receptors come from a woman aged 80 or over with COVID-19, enrolled during active disease.

The chain joins TRBV6-5 to TRBJ1-3, with a tentative D call TRBD1 (6 bases). Trimming pared 7 bases from V and 4 bases from J, leaving 14 bases between. Germline V gene data show CDR1 as MNHEY and CDR2 as SVGAGI. The CDR3 is 14 residues long. The CDR3 DNA sequence: TGTGCCAGCACCCCGGGACAACAAGGAAACACCATATATTTT. This codes for CASTPGQQGNTIYF.

The gene calls are TRBV9 and TRBJ2-2, with 13 bases matching TRBD2. The CDR3 spans 21 residues. CDR1 and CDR2 (germline): SGDLS, YYNGEE. The V gene end was trimmed by 6 bases and the J gene end by 5 bases; junction bases not matched to a gene: 22. The CDR3 protein is CASINNHGVPTSGGATGELFF. The CDR3 DNA reads TGTGCCAGCATCAATAATCATGGTGTACCTACTAGCGGGGGGGCAACCGGGGAGCTGTTTTTT.

The chain carries TRBV19 and TRBJ1-5, with D maybe TRBD1 (5 bases). V was trimmed by 5 bases and J by 4 bases, leaving 21 bases between them. This CDR3 comprises 17 residues. Germline V gene data show CDR1 as LNHDA and CDR2 as SQIVND (reference sequence). CDR3 coding DNA: TGTGCCAGTAGTCCTCGAGGCTCGGGACTCAAGAATCAGCCCCAGCATTTT. Translated, it gives CASSPRGSGLKNQPQHF.